This is a list of T cell receptor beta chains from one sample in a study of vaccination and CD4 T cells after COVID-19. For these TCRs, the target antigens are not known. TCRdb re-derived calls from the PCR reads in MiXCR, one entry per CDR3 protein. Among around 14,000 distinct CDR3 sequences, roughly 34% were seen once, and the ten largest hold 36%. Sequencing was carried out using cultured CD4+ T cells from blood. The receptors were gathered from a human donor with COVID-19. The CDR3 runs from the conserved cysteine through the conserved F or W. Fields, in order: clone size, V gene, J gene, D gene, CDR3 protein, CDR3 DNA. A D gene is named only where the DNA matches it firmly. Not all rows give a size; the values are once, few, many and, for expanded clones, a class.

abundance: -; v_gene: TRBV6-1; j_gene: TRBJ2-1; d_gene: -; CDR3aa: CASSPTSTEQFF; CDR3nt: TGTGCCAGCAGTCCTACTAGCACTGAGCAGTTCTTC
abundance: -; v_gene: TRBV30; j_gene: TRBJ1-4; d_gene: -; CDR3aa: CAWSVRGGEEKLFF; CDR3nt: TGTGCCTGGAGTGTAAGGGGGGGGGAAGAAAAACTGTTTTTT
abundance: -; v_gene: TRBV11-3; j_gene: TRBJ2-5; d_gene: -; CDR3aa: CASSLPSGPQGTQYF; CDR3nt: TGTGCCAGCAGCTTACCCTCTGGACCACAGGGGACCCAGTACTTC
abundance: few; v_gene: TRBV27; j_gene: TRBJ2-5; d_gene: TRBD2; CDR3aa: CASSYGAGGTQYF; CDR3nt: TGTGCCAGCAGTTATGGAGCGGGGGGAACCCAGTACTTC
abundance: few; v_gene: TRBV6-1; j_gene: TRBJ2-2; d_gene: TRBD1; CDR3aa: CASKGQGARTGELFF; CDR3nt: TGTGCCAGCAAGGGACAGGGGGCCCGCACCGGGGAGCTGTTTTTT
abundance: -; v_gene: TRBV5-1; j_gene: TRBJ2-7; d_gene: -; CDR3aa: CASSLEGGRGQSYEQYF; CDR3nt: TGCGCCAGCAGCTTGGAGGGGGGGAGGGGACAGTCCTACGAGCAGTACTTC
abundance: once; v_gene: TRBV5-4; j_gene: TRBJ1-1; d_gene: -; CDR3aa: CASSLERDVNTEAFF; CDR3nt: TGTGCCAGCAGCTTGGAGCGGGACGTGAACACTGAAGCTTTCTTT
abundance: -; v_gene: TRBV19; j_gene: TRBJ2-1; d_gene: TRBD2; CDR3aa: CASSEFRGGPNNEQFF; CDR3nt: TGTGCCAGTTCCGAGTTTCGGGGGGGCCCCAACAATGAGCAGTTCTTC
abundance: -; v_gene: TRBV5-4; j_gene: TRBJ1-6; d_gene: -; CDR3aa: CASSLEDSNSPLHF; CDR3nt: TGTGCCAGCAGCTTGGAGGACAGCAATTCACCCCTCCACTTT
abundance: medium-sized; v_gene: TRBV2; j_gene: TRBJ1-5; d_gene: -; CDR3aa: CASSELGTPNQPQHF; CDR3nt: TGTGCCAGCAGTGAACTTGGGACACCAAATCAGCCCCAGCATTTT
abundance: -; v_gene: TRBV29-1; j_gene: TRBJ2-3; d_gene: -; CDR3aa: CSGETGTDTQYF; CDR3nt: TGCAGCGGAGAGACAGGCACAGATACGCAGTATTTT
abundance: -; v_gene: TRBV12-3/TRBV12-4; j_gene: TRBJ2-5; d_gene: -; CDR3aa: CASSRQVKETQYF; CDR3nt: TGTGCCAGCAGCAGACAAGTCAAAGAGACCCAGTACTTC
abundance: -; v_gene: TRBV6-2/TRBV6-3; j_gene: TRBJ2-1; d_gene: -; CDR3aa: CASRPQGGGHNEQFF; CDR3nt: TGTGCCAGCAGGCCACAGGGGGGGGGACACAATGAGCAGTTCTTC
abundance: few; v_gene: TRBV20-1; j_gene: TRBJ1-2; d_gene: TRBD1; CDR3aa: CSAATGGGYGYTF; CDR3nt: TGCAGTGCAGCGACAGGGGGCGGCTATGGCTACACCTTC
abundance: few; v_gene: TRBV7-2; j_gene: TRBJ2-3; d_gene: TRBD2; CDR3aa: CASSPGLAGGGGLIGAQYF; CDR3nt: TGTGCCAGCAGCCCGGGGCTAGCGGGGGGGGGAGGGTTGATTGGGGCGCAGTATTTT
abundance: few; v_gene: TRBV11-2; j_gene: TRBJ2-1; d_gene: TRBD2; CDR3aa: CASSQRGYNEQFF; CDR3nt: TGTGCCAGCAGCCAGCGGGGATACAATGAGCAGTTCTTC
abundance: -; v_gene: TRBV24-1; j_gene: TRBJ1-1; d_gene: -; CDR3aa: CATSDSTGGNTEAFF; CDR3nt: TGTGCCACCAGTGATTCGACAGGTGGGAACACTGAAGCTTTCTTT
abundance: few; v_gene: TRBV20-1; j_gene: TRBJ2-7; d_gene: TRBD2; CDR3aa: CSAKGGLGKYEQYF; CDR3nt: TGCAGTGCTAAGGGAGGACTAGGAAAATACGAGCAGTACTTC
abundance: -; v_gene: TRBV7-8; j_gene: TRBJ2-5; d_gene: -; CDR3aa: CASSLAGIQGGRRSQTQYF; CDR3nt: TGTGCCAGCAGCTTAGCGGGGATCCAGGGGGGCAGGAGGTCGCAGACCCAGTACTTC
abundance: few; v_gene: TRBV25-1; j_gene: TRBJ1-2; d_gene: -; CDR3aa: CASSEYGPSWGYTF; CDR3nt: TGTGCCAGCAGTGAATACGGACCGAGCTGGGGCTACACCTTC
abundance: -; v_gene: TRBV19; j_gene: TRBJ2-5; d_gene: -; CDR3aa: CASSPGTRGETQYF; CDR3nt: TGTGCCAGTAGCCCCGGGACCCGCGGAGAGACCCAGTACTTC
abundance: -; v_gene: TRBV12-3/TRBV12-4; j_gene: TRBJ1-5; d_gene: TRBD1; CDR3aa: CASRYGQGSVSQPQHF; CDR3nt: TGTGCCAGCAGATACGGACAGGGCAGTGTCAGTCAGCCCCAGCATTTT
abundance: -; v_gene: TRBV20-1; j_gene: TRBJ2-5; d_gene: TRBD2; CDR3aa: CSARDLAGGEETQYF; CDR3nt: TGCAGTGCTAGAGATCTAGCGGGGGGGGAAGAGACCCAGTACTTC
abundance: once; v_gene: TRBV4-1; j_gene: TRBJ2-1; d_gene: -; CDR3aa: CASSPFFLGLRRDEQFF; CDR3nt: TGCGCCAGCAGCCCCTTTTTTCTGGGACTTAGACGGGATGAGCAGTTCTTC
abundance: -; v_gene: TRBV2; j_gene: TRBJ2-7; d_gene: TRBD1; CDR3aa: CASLSRTGQGEQYF; CDR3nt: TGTGCCAGCCTTTCACGGACAGGGCAGGGTGAGCAGTACTTC
abundance: few; v_gene: TRBV7-9; j_gene: TRBJ1-2; d_gene: -; CDR3aa: CASSQGTGRTHYGYTF; CDR3nt: TGTGCCAGCAGCCAAGGGACCGGACGAACTCACTATGGCTACACCTTC
abundance: -; v_gene: TRBV30; j_gene: TRBJ1-2; d_gene: -; CDR3aa: CACGGYGYTF; CDR3nt: TGTGCCTGTGGGGGTTATGGCTACACCTTC
abundance: -; v_gene: TRBV2; j_gene: TRBJ2-5; d_gene: -; CDR3aa: CASSDGVGQGRTQYF; CDR3nt: TGTGCCAGCAGTGATGGAGTGGGGCAGGGGAGAACCCAGTACTTC
abundance: -; v_gene: TRBV19; j_gene: TRBJ2-7; d_gene: TRBD1; CDR3aa: CASTTKLGPGGRGGEQYF; CDR3nt: TGTGCCAGTACCACAAAACTCGGGCCAGGGGGCCGAGGAGGGGAGCAGTACTTC
abundance: few; v_gene: TRBV6-1; j_gene: TRBJ2-1; d_gene: TRBD2; CDR3aa: CASRGPGGGNEQFF; CDR3nt: TGTGCCAGCAGGGGACCGGGGGGGGGCAATGAGCAGTTCTTC
abundance: few; v_gene: TRBV2; j_gene: TRBJ2-2; d_gene: TRBD2; CDR3aa: CASSYSGGANGELFF; CDR3nt: TGTGCCAGCAGTTATAGCGGGGGGGCTAACGGGGAGCTGTTTTTT
abundance: -; v_gene: TRBV5-4; j_gene: TRBJ2-5; d_gene: -; CDR3aa: CASSLGRVTSNPKETQYF; CDR3nt: TGTGCCAGCAGCTTGGGTCGGGTCACGTCAAACCCCAAAGAGACCCAGTACTTC
abundance: few; v_gene: TRBV20-1; j_gene: TRBJ1-4; d_gene: -; CDR3aa: CSARDPGKSNEKLFF; CDR3nt: TGCAGTGCTAGAGATCCCGGGAAGAGCAATGAAAAACTGTTTTTT